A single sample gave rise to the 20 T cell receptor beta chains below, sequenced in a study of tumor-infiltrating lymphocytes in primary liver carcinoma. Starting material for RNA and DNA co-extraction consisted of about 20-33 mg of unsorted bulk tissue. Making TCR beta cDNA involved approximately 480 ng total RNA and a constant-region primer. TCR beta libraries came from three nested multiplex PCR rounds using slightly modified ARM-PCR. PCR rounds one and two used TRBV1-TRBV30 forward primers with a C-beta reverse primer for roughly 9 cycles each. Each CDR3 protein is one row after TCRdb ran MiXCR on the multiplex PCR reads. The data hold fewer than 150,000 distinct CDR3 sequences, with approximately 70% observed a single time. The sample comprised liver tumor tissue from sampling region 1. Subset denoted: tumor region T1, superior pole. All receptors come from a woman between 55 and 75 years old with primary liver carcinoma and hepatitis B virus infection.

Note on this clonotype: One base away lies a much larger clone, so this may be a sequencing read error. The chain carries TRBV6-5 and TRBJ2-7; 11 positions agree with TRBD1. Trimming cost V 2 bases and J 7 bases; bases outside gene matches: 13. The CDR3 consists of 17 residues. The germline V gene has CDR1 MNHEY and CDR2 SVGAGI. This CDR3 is CASSYRTSGQGAGEQYF. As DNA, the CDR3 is TGTGCCAGCAGTTACAGGACGTCTGGACAGGGGGCGGGTGAGCAGTACTTC.

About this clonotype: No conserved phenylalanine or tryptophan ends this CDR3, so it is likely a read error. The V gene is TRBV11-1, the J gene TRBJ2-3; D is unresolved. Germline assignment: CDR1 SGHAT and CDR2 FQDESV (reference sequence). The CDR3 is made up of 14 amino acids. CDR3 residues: CASSLDWVSDTQYL. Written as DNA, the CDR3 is TGCGCCAGCAGCTTAGACTGGGTGTCAGATACGCAGTATCTT.

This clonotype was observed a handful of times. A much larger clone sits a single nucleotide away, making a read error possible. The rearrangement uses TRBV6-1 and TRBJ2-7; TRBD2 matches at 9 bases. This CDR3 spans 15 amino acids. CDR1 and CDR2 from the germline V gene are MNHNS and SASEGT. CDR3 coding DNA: TGTGCCAGTTCTTTGCCCGGGACTAGCTCCAACGAGCAGTACGTC. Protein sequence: CASSLPGTSSNEQYV.

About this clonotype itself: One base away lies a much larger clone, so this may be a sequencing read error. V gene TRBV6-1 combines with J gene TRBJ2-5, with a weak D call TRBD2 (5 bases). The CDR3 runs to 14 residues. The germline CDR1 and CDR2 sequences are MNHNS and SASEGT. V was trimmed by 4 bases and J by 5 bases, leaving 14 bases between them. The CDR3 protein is CASSVAVGVETQYF. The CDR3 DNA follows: TGTGCCAGCAGTGTAGCAGTGGGAGTGGAGACCCAGTACTTC.

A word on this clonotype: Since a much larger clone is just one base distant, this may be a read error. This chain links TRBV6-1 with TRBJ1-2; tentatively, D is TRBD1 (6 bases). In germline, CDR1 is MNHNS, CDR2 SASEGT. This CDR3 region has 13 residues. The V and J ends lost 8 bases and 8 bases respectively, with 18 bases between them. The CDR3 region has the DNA TGTGCCAGCCGTACCCGGGACATTAGAGGCTACACCTTC. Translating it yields CASRTRDIRGYTF.

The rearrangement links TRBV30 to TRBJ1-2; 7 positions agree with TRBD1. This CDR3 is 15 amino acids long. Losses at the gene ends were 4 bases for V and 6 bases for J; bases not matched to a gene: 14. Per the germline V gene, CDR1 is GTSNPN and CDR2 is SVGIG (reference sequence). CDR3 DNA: TGTGCCTGGAAGCCCGGACAGTACAGGGGCGATGGCTACACCTTC. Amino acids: CAWKPGQYRGDGYTF.

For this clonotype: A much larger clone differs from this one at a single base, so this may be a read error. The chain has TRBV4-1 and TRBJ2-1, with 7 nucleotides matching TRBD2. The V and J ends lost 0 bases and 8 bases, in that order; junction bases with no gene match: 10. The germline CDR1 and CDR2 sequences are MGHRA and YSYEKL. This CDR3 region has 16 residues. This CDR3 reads CASSQDVGGGSDEQFF. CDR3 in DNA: TGCGCCAGCAGCCAAGATGTCGGGGGAGGGTCGGATGAGCAGTTCTTC.

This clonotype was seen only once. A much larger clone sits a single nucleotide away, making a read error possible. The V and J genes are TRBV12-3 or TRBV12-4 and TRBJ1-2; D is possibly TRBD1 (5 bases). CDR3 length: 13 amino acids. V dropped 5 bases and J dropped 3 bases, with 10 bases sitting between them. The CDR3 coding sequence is TGTGCCAGCAGTCCCCGGGGGTACTATGGCTACACCTTC. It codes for CASSPRGYYGYTF.

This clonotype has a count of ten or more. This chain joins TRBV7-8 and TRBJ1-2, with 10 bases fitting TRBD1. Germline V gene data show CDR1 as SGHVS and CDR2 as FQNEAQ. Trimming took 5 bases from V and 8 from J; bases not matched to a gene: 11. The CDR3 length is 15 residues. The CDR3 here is CASSGDWTGGSGYTF. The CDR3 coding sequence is TGTGCCAGCAGCGGGGATTGGACAGGGGGAAGCGGCTACACCTTC. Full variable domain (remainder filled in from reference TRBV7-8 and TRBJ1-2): GAGVSQSPRYKVAKRGQDVALRCDPISGHVSLFWYQQALGQGPEFLTYFQNEAQLDKSGLPSDRFFAERPEGSVSTLKIQRTQQEDSAVYLCASSGDWTGGSGYTFGSGTRLTVV.

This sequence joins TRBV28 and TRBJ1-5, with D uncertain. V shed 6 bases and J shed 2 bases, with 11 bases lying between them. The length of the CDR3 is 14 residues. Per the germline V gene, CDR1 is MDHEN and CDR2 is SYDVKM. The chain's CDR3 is CASRGGRGNQPQHF. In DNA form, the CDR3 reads TGTGCCAGCAGGGGAGGACGGGGCAATCAGCCCCAGCATTTT.

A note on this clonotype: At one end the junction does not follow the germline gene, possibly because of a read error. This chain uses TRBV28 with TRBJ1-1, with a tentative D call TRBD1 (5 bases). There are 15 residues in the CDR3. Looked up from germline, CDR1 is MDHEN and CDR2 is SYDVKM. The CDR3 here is CASSINQGSSTEAIF. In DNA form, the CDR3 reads TGTGCCAGCAGTATTAACCAGGGTTCCTCCACTGAAGCTATCTTT.

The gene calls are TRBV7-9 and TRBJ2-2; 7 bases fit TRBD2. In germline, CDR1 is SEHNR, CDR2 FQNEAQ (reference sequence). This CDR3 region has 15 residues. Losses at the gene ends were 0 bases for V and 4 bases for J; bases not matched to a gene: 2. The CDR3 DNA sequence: TGTGCCAGCAGCTTAGCGGGAGGGATCACCGGGGAGCTGTTTTTT. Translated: CASSLAGGITGELFF. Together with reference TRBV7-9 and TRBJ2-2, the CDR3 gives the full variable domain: DTGVSQNPRHKITKRGQNVTFRCDPISEHNRLYWYRQTLGQGPEFLTYFQNEAQLEKSRLLSDRFSAERPKGSFSTLEIQRTEQGDSAMYLCASSLAGGITGELFFGEGSRLTVL.

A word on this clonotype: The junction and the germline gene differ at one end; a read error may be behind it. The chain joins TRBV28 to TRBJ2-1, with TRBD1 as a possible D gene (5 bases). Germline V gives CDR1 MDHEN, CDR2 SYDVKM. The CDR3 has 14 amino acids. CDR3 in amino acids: CATLQGRNYNDQFF. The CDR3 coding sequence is TGTGCCACCCTGCAGGGCAGGAACTACAATGATCAGTTCTTC.

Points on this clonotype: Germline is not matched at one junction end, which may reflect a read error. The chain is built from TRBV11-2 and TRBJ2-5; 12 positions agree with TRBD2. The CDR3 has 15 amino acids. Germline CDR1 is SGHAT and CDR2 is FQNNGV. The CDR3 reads CASSPGLAGIETRYF. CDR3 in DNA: TGTGCCAGCAGCCCTGGACTAGCGGGAATAGAGACCCGGTACTTC.

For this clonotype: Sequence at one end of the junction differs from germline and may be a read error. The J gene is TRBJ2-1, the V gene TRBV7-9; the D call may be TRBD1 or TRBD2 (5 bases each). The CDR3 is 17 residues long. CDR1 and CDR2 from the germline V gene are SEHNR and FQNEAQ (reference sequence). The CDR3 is CANSLEGQAVTLDEQFF. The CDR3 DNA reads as TGTGCCAACAGCTTAGAGGGGCAAGCAGTCACACTCGATGAGCAGTTCTTC.

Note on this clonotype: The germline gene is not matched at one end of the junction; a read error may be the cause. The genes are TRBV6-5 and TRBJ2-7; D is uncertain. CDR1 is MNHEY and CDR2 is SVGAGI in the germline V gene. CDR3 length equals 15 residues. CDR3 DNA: TGCGCCAGCAGTTTCTCGCCAGCCCGCTCCTACGAACAGTACTTC. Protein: CASSFSPARSYEQYF.

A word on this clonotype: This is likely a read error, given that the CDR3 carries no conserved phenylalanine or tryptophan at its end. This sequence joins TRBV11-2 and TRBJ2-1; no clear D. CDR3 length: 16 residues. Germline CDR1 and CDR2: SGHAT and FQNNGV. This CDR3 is CASSLEIVYSYDEQFS. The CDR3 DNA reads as TGTGCCAGCAGCTTAGAAATCGTGTACTCCTACGATGAGCAGTTCTCC.

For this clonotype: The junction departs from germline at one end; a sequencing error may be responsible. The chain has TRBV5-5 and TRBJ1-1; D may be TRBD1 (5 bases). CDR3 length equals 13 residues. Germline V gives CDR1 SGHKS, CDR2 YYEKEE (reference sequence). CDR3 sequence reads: CASSRGFNTEAFF. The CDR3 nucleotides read TGTGCCAGCAGCCGGGGGTTCAACACTGAAGCCTTCTTT.

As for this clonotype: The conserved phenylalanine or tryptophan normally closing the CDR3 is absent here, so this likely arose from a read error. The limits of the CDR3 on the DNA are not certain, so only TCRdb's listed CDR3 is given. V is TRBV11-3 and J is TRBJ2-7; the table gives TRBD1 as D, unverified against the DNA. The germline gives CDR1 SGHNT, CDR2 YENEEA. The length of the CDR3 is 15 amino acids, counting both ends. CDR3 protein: CASSPGTGGSYEEYL.

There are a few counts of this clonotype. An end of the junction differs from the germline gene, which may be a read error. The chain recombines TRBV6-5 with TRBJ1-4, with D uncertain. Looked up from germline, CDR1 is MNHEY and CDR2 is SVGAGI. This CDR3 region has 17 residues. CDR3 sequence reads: CVSSYSRTASIRGKLFF. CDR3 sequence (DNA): TGTGTCAGCAGTTACTCTCGGACCGCTTCCATAAGAGGAAAACTGTTTTTT.